The 12 T cell receptor beta chains below were found in one sample sequenced in a study of cytomegalovirus exposure and HLA in healthy donors. TCRdb's table, derived via immunoSEQ multiplex PCR, lists solely in-frame clones and lacks some. The table records fewer than 75,000 clones, 94% of them present only once. Sequences were obtained from PBMCs. The source is a woman aged 18-30 years in good health and CMV-seropositive.

The rearrangement uses TRBV11-3 and TRBJ2-7, with 7 bases that match TRBD2. J was trimmed by 1 base and V by 5 bases; bases with no gene match: 8. The CDR3 spans 15 residues. Looked up from germline, CDR1 is SGHNT and CDR2 is YENEEA. CDR3 amino acids: CASSPASGGSYEQYF. For the CDR3, the DNA is TGTGCCAGCAGCCCGGCATCCGGGGGGTCCTACGAGCAGTACTTC.

This sequence joins TRBV5-6 and TRBJ2-1; 8 bases agree with TRBD1. Unmatched junction bases numbered 0, after V lost 1 base and J lost 12 bases. CDR3 length equals 11 residues. The germline V gene has CDR1 SGHDT and CDR2 YYEEEE. The CDR3 region is CASSLQGAQFF. The CDR3, as DNA: TGTGCCAGCAGCTTGCAGGGGGCGCAGTTCTTC.

The rearrangement links TRBV7-9 to TRBJ2-2; D is possibly TRBD1 (6 bases). Germline V lookup: CDR1 SEHNR, CDR2 FQNEAQ (reference sequence). The CDR3 is 17 residues long. V lost 1 base and J lost 0, with 12 bases in between. CDR3 sequence: CASSLVGQGPNTGELFF. CDR3 bases: TGTGCCAGCAGCTTAGTCGGTCAGGGGCCGAACACCGGGGAGCTGTTTTTT. The full variable domain, in which reference TRBV7-9 and TRBJ2-2 provide the parts outside the CDR3, is DTGVSQNPRHKITKRGQNVTFRCDPISEHNRLYWYRQTLGQGPEFLTYFQNEAQLEKSRLLSDRFSAERPKGSFSTLEIQRTEQGDSAMYLCASSLVGQGPNTGELFFGEGSRLTVL.

This chain connects TRBV6-6 to TRBJ1-1; a possible D gene is TRBD1 (5 bases). The V and J ends lost 1 base and 3 bases respectively, with 15 bases between them. The CDR3 totals 16 residues. Looked up from germline, CDR1 is MNHNY and CDR2 is SVGAGI (reference sequence). The CDR3 DNA sequence: TGTGCCAGCAGTTACTTGAAATGGCCCAGGGACACTGAAGCTTTCTTT. It yields the protein CASSYLKWPRDTEAFF.

The chain is built from TRBV6-4 and TRBJ2-3, with a possible D match to TRBD1 (5 bases). CDR1 and CDR2 from the germline V gene are MRHNA and SNTAGT. Trimming took 8 bases from V and 2 from J, leaving 11 bases between them. CDR3 length: 13 residues. CDR3 nucleotide sequence: TGTGCCAGCGGAAATGGACACACAGATACGCAGTATTTT. Encoded protein: CASGNGHTDTQYF.

A single count supports this clone. The J gene is TRBJ1-1, the V gene TRBV27; TRBD1 matches 9 bases. V dropped 3 bases and J dropped 4; count of bases not matched to a gene: 12. The germline gives CDR1 MNHEY, CDR2 SMNVEV (reference sequence). CDR3 length: 17 amino acids. The CDR3 loop reads CASSLGGTGHVSTEAFF. DNA of the CDR3: TGTGCCAGCAGTTTGGGTGGGACAGGGCATGTGAGCACTGAAGCTTTCTTT.

J is TRBJ2-7 and V is TRBV4-2, with TRBD2 matching 10 bases. The CDR3 is 16 residues long. J lost 2 bases, V lost 0 bases, and 4 bases had no gene match. Looked up from germline, CDR1 is LGHNA and CDR2 is YNFKEQ. The CDR3 DNA reads TGTGCCAGCAGCCAAGATCTGAGCGGGAGGGCCTACGAGCAGTACTTC. Protein sequence: CASSQDLSGRAYEQYF.

This chain uses TRBV30 with TRBJ1-1, with TRBD1 matching 9 bases. J gave up 7 bases and V 8 bases, and 5 bases lay outside the gene matches. The CDR3 consists of 11 residues. Germline CDR1 is GTSNPN and CDR2 is SVGIG (reference sequence). The CDR3 DNA is TGTGCCGGACAGGGGAATATTGAAGCTTTCTTT. It yields the protein CAGQGNIEAFF.

The CDR3 DNA reads as TGTGCCAGCAGCCCGGGACTAGCGGGGTTAGATACGCAGTATTTT. This sequence encodes CASSPGLAGLDTQYF. The rearrangement uses TRBV13 and TRBJ2-3; 13 bases align to TRBD2. With V trimmed by 5 bases and J by 5 bases, 4 bases remained unmatched. The CDR3 consists of 15 residues. The V gene's germline CDR1 is PRHDT and CDR2 FYEKMQ (reference sequence).

The V gene is TRBV19, the J gene TRBJ2-7; TRBD2 agrees at 8 bases. J gave up 2 bases and V 3 bases, and 6 bases lay outside the gene matches. Germline CDR1 and CDR2: LNHDA and SQIVND (reference sequence). This CDR3 comprises 15 residues. The CDR3 nucleotides read TGTGCCAGTAGTATGAGCGGGAGTCCCACCTACGAGCAGTACTTC. Residues: CASSMSGSPTYEQYF.

The gene calls are TRBV9 and TRBJ2-1; D unresolved. With 2 bases removed from V and 8 bases from J, the gap between germline ends came to 20 bases. The CDR3 consists of 16 residues. Germline V gives CDR1 SGDLS, CDR2 YYNGEE. The CDR3 DNA sequence: TGTGCCAGCAGCGTTGCCCCCATTTTGGTCCGGGATGAGCAGTTCTTC. Protein sequence: CASSVAPILVRDEQFF.

This chain links TRBV19 with TRBJ1-2, with TRBD1 matching 7 bases. V shed 6 bases, J shed 3 bases, and the junction held 10 bases outside the gene matches. CDR1 is LNHDA, CDR2 SQIVND, per germline (reference sequence). The CDR3 contains 15 residues. CDR3 DNA: TGTGCCAGTAGGGATCAGACAGGGTCCCACTATGGCTACACCTTC. Translated, it gives CASRDQTGSHYGYTF.